There are a few counts of the clone carrying this TCR beta chain. This specimen belongs to a study of the immune and genomic landscape of osteosarcoma. For the study at large: The cohort was enriched for poor-risk osteosarcoma.

The post-treatment osteosarcoma tumors were primary, local recurrence or metastasis specimens from poor-prognosis patients. Clones were read by immunoSEQ multiplex PCR, and TCRdb kept only the in-frame ones, dropping some. This sample has roughly 10,000 clones, with 55% to 75% found just once. CDR1 SEHNR and CDR2 FQNEAQ come from the germline V gene (reference sequence). The V end was cut by 8 bases, the J end by 5 bases, with 18 bases between. The CDR3 covers 14 residues. This chain links TRBV7-9 with TRBJ1-1; D might be TRBD1 (5 bases). The specimen was osteosarcoma tumor tissue from the lung. This TCR was sampled from a human donor with osteosarcoma. This CDR3 reads CASSDWSGETEAFF. DNA of the CDR3: TGTGCCAGCTCAGACTGGTCGGGGGAAACTGAAGCTTTCTTT.